The rows below give T cell receptor beta chains drawn from one sample of a study of cytomegalovirus exposure and HLA in healthy donors. The protocol was immunoSEQ multiplex PCR, while the TCRdb copy is restricted to in-frame clones and leaves out a portion. The repertoire holds about 130,000 clones, with around 94% as singletons. The sequenced material came from PBMCs. The receptors stem from a woman aged 18-29 years in good health and CMV-seronegative. The CDR3 runs from the conserved cysteine through the conserved F or W. The D gene is left open where the match is weak. Size tells how often a clone was seen (once, few, many) or the class of an expanded clone, and some rows leave it out.

V gene	D gene	J gene	clone size	CDR3 DNA	CDR3 protein
TRBV27	.	TRBJ1-4	.	TGTGCCAGCAGTCCTTTAATCCCCAGCGGGGGGTACGGTGAAAAACTGTTTTTT	CASSPLIPSGGYGEKLFF
TRBV5-1	.	TRBJ2-7	once	TGCGCCAGCAGCCAGGGGTCCTACGAGCAGTACTTC	CASSQGSYEQYF
TRBV11-2	TRBD1	TRBJ1-1	.	TGTGCCAGCAGCTCTCAGACAGGGGGCGTCACTGAAGCTTTCTTT	CASSSQTGGVTEAFF
TRBV2	.	TRBJ2-3	few	TGTGCCAGCAAAAGGAGGCAAAGCACAGATACGCAGTATTTT	CASKRRQSTDTQYF
TRBV11-3	.	TRBJ2-1	.	TGTGCCAGCAGCTCGAGCTCCTACAATGAGCAGTTCTTC	CASSSSSYNEQFF
TRBV12-5	TRBD2	TRBJ2-1	.	TGTGCTAGTGGTCTCGGGACTAGCGTAACTAATGAGCAGTTCTTC	CASGLGTSVTNEQFF
TRBV2	.	TRBJ2-7	.	TGTGCCAGCGCGTATCTCTTCCCCCCCTACGAGCAGTACTTC	CASAYLFPPYEQYF
TRBV5-1	TRBD1	TRBJ1-1	.	TGCGCCAGCAGCATGATGACAGGGGGGAACACTGAAGCTTTCTTT	CASSMMTGGNTEAFF
TRBV30	.	TRBJ1-2	.	TGTGCCTGGTTGGGCCCTCCGGACTATGGCTACACCTTC	CAWLGPPDYGYTF
TRBV19	.	TRBJ2-2	.	TGTGCCAGTAGTACCAGTTTATTCGGGGAGCTGTTTTTT	CASSTSLFGELFF
TRBV18	TRBD1	TRBJ2-7	.	TGTGCCAGCTCACCAGACAGGGTTAGAATCTACGAGCAGTACTTC	CASSPDRVRIYEQYF
TRBV19	TRBD2	TRBJ2-1	.	TGTGCCAGTACCCAGACTAGCGGGGGAAATGAGCAGTTCTTC	CASTQTSGGNEQFF
TRBV7-9	.	TRBJ2-1	.	TGTGCCAGCAGCCATCCGGAGAGGCGGGGCAATGAGCAGTTCTTC	CASSHPERRGNEQFF
TRBV19	TRBD1	TRBJ1-5	few	TGTGCCAGCTGCGCCGGGACAGGTGCTCAGCCCCAGCATTTT	CASCAGTGAQPQHF
TRBV6-1	.	TRBJ1-1	once	TGTGCCAGCAGCGAACGGGGGGCGCGGTTACCTTTCTTT	CASSERGARLPFF
TRBV30	TRBD1	TRBJ1-2	.	TGTGCCTGGACCGGGACAGGGGTAGATGGCTACACCTTC	CAWTGTGVDGYTF
TRBV30	TRBD1	TRBJ2-7	.	TGTGCCTGGAACAGGGGGCCCTACGAGCAGTACTTC	CAWNRGPYEQYF
TRBV27	.	TRBJ1-3	.	TGTGCCAGCAGTTTAACCCCAGGGGCAGGAAACACCATATATTTT	CASSLTPGAGNTIYF
TRBV12-5	.	TRBJ1-5	.	TGTGCTAGCTTGCGGGGGGGTCAGCCCCAGCATTTT	CASLRGGQPQHF
TRBV27	TRBD1	TRBJ1-2	.	TGTGCCAGCAGAGGGGGCTACTATGGCTACACCTTC	CASRGGYYGYTF
TRBV18	TRBD1	TRBJ1-1	.	TGTGCCAGCTCACCAAGGGGGGACAGTGCCGACACTGAAGCTTTCTTT	CASSPRGDSADTEAFF
TRBV5-4	TRBD1	TRBJ2-5	.	TGTGCCAGCAGCATAGGCCAAGGACAGGGGGCTTTATGGGAGACCCAGTACTTC	CASSIGQGQGALWETQYF
TRBV19	TRBD2	TRBJ2-3	.	TGTGCCAGTAGTGGCGGGAGCCGTACCACAGATACGCAGTATTTT	CASSGGSRTTDTQYF
TRBV7-9	.	TRBJ2-3	.	TGTGCCAGCAGCCCACGGGAGGATACGCAGTATTTT	CASSPREDTQYF
TRBV9	.	TRBJ2-4	.	TGTGCCAGCAGCGTAGGTAACTTAGCCAAAAACATTCAGTACTTC	CASSVGNLAKNIQYF
TRBV2	.	TRBJ1-4	.	TGTGCCAGCAGTGAGGGCAGAACTAATGAAAAACTGTTTTTT	CASSEGRTNEKLFF
TRBV7-9	.	TRBJ1-2	.	TGTGCCAGCAGACAAACCGTCTATGGCTACACCTTC	CASRQTVYGYTF
TRBV6-1	.	TRBJ2-7	.	TGTGCCAGCAGTGAGTTCTCCCCTGCCTACGAGCAGTACTTC	CASSEFSPAYEQYF
TRBV19	TRBD2	TRBJ2-3	.	TGTGCCATCAGCCGAGCGGGAGGGATAGATACGCAGTATTTT	CAISRAGGIDTQYF
TRBV10-3	.	TRBJ2-7	.	TGTGCCATCACTGGACAGCGGCAGGGGGAGCAGTACTTC	CAITGQRQGEQYF
TRBV6-6	.	TRBJ2-7	.	TGTGCCAGCAGCCCGCAAATACAGGGAGCCGAGCAGTACTTC	CASSPQIQGAEQYF
TRBV4-1	.	TRBJ1-5	.	TGCGCCAGCAGCCAAGAGGACACAGTTCGTTATAGCAATCAGCCCCAGCATTTT	CASSQEDTVRYSNQPQHF
TRBV5-1	TRBD1	TRBJ1-6	few	TGCGCCAGCAGCTTGACAGGGGGCCATAATTCACCCCTCCACTTT	CASSLTGGHNSPLHF
TRBV11-3	.	TRBJ2-1	.	TGTGCCAGCAGCCCGGGTGCCTTCTCCTACAATGAGCAGTTCTTC	CASSPGAFSYNEQFF
TRBV6-5	.	TRBJ1-1	.	TGTGCCAGCAGTTACTCGGTCGCTACCATGAACACTGAAGCTTTCTTT	CASSYSVATMNTEAFF
TRBV5-5	.	TRBJ2-7	.	TGTGCCAGCAGCTTGGCCACAGCCTCATTCTACGAGCAGTACTTC	CASSLATASFYEQYF
TRBV5-6	.	TRBJ2-7	.	TGTGCCAGCAGCTTCAGACCTTGGCAGGGTATCTCCTACGAGCAGTACTTC	CASSFRPWQGISYEQYF
TRBV5-1	TRBD1	TRBJ2-3	.	TGCGCCAGCAGCCTACAGGGGGCTTCAGATACGCAGTATTTT	CASSLQGASDTQYF
TRBV27	TRBD1	TRBJ2-7	.	TGTGCCAGCAGCTGGACAGGGGCAGGCTACGAGCAGTACTTC	CASSWTGAGYEQYF
TRBV6-5	TRBD1	TRBJ2-6	.	TGTGCCAGCAGTTGCCTAACAGGGGAAGGGGCCAACGTCCTGACTTTC	CASSCLTGEGANVLTF
TRBV9	TRBD2	TRBJ2-7	.	TGTGCCAGCAGCGTAGCCCCTACTAGCGGGAGGGCCGAGCAGTACTTC	CASSVAPTSGRAEQYF
TRBV21-1	.	TRBJ2-2	.	TGTGCCAGCAGCAAAGAAGGCAGGGGGAACACCGGGGAGCTGTTTTTT	CASSKEGRGNTGELFF
TRBV2	.	TRBJ2-3	.	TGTGCCAGCAAGGGTTGGGGAGATAATACGCAGTATTTT	CASKGWGDNTQYF
TRBV7-3	.	TRBJ2-1	once	TGTGCCAGCAGCTATAATCAGGGGAATGAGCAGTTCTTC	CASSYNQGNEQFF
TRBV27	TRBD2	TRBJ2-7	.	TGTGCCAGCAGTTTAGTCATTCCGCTAGCGGGCGCCTACGAGCAGTACTTC	CASSLVIPLAGAYEQYF
TRBV6-1	.	TRBJ1-2	.	TGTGCCAGCAGTTGGTGGACAGAGGCAGGGGTTGGCTACACCTTC	CASSWWTEAGVGYTF
TRBV4-1	.	TRBJ1-5	.	TGCGCCAGCAGCCAAGAATTCGATCAGCCCCAGCATTTT	CASSQEFDQPQHF
TRBV9	TRBD1	TRBJ1-3	.	TGTGCCAGCAGCGTAGTAGGGACAGGGGAGACCACCATATATTTT	CASSVVGTGETTIYF
TRBV5-1	.	TRBJ2-3	once	TGCGCCAGCAGCCGGGACACCAGCACAGATACGCAGTATTTT	CASSRDTSTDTQYF
TRBV6-1	.	TRBJ2-7	.	TGTGCCAGCATCAGATCCTACGAGCAGTACTTC	CASIRSYEQYF
TRBV5-4	.	TRBJ2-3	.	TGTGCCAGCAGCTTGGGACGCACCCTGGAGGCAGATACGCAGTATTTT	CASSLGRTLEADTQYF
TRBV5-1	.	TRBJ2-5	.	TGCGCCAGCAGCTCGCTCGGAGTTCAAGAGACCCAGTACTTC	CASSSLGVQETQYF
TRBV7-2	.	TRBJ2-1	once	TGTGCCAGCAGCTTAGTAAGGAGCTCCTACAATGAGCAGTTCTTC	CASSLVRSSYNEQFF
TRBV30	TRBD2	TRBJ2-1	.	TGTGCCTGGAGTGTACTAGGGAGGGGAAATGAGCAGTTCTTC	CAWSVLGRGNEQFF
TRBV7-9	.	TRBJ1-1	.	TGTGCCAGCAGCCTTAACACAGGCCCTGAAGCTTTCTTT	CASSLNTGPEAFF